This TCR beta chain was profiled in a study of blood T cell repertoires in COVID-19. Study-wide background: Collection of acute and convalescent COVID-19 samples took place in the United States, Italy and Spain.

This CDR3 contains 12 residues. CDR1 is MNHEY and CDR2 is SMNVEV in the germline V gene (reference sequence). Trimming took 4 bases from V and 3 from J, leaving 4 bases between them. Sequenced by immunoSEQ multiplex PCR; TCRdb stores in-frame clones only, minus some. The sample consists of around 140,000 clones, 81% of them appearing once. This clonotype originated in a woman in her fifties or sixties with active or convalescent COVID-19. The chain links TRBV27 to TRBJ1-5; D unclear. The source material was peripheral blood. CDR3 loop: CASSSNNQPQHF. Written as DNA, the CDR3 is TGTGCCAGCAGTTCCAACAATCAGCCCCAGCATTTT.